Below, 26 T cell receptor beta chains from the same sample are listed, as sequenced in a study of blood T cells in healthy people across ages. Through a sample-barcoded 5' primer and a J-beta primer mix, a second PCR was run for about 6 to 12 cycles. Via MiXCR, TCRdb re-called the 5' RACE reads, giving one row per CDR3 protein. The table lists about a million distinct CDR3 sequences, around two fifths of them singletons. Sequencing was done on a sample of blood. Source of these receptors: a man aged 18 to 30 in good health.

The chain joins TRBV20-1 to TRBJ1-3; 7 nucleotides line up with TRBD1. CDR3 length equals 13 residues. CDR1 and CDR2 (germline): DFQATT, SNEGSKA (reference sequence). This chain's CDR3 is CSATGTAGNTIYF. CDR3 DNA sequence: TGCAGCGCCACCGGGACAGCAGGAAACACCATATATTTT.

This clonotype was picked up many times. The rearrangement uses TRBV5-5 and TRBJ1-5; no firm D call. The CDR3 spans 13 residues. Germline CDR1 and CDR2: SGHKS and YYEKEE (reference sequence). V lost 0 bases to trimming and J lost 5 bases, with 6 bases between them. This chain's CDR3 is CASSLGPDQPQHF. CDR3 DNA: TGTGCCAGCAGCTTGGGTCCGGATCAGCCCCAGCATTTT.

The V call is TRBV27, the J call TRBJ1-1, with 9 nucleotides matching TRBD1. The ends lost 4 bases at V and 5 bases at J; junction bases unmatched: 5. Germline V lookup: CDR1 MNHEY, CDR2 SMNVEV (reference sequence). The CDR3 runs 14 residues. CDR3 nucleotide sequence: TGTGCCAGCAGTTATGGACAGGGGATGACTGAAGCTTTCTTT. This gives the protein CASSYGQGMTEAFF.

The CDR3 bases are TGTGCCAGCAGCTTAGATACGTTCCCCTACAATGAGCAGTTCTTC. It translates to CASSLDTFPYNEQFF. The chain uses TRBV7-2 and TRBJ2-1, with D uncertain. Trimming took off 1 base at V and 2 bases at J, with 9 bases between the two ends. Germline-derived CDR1 and CDR2 are SGHTA and FQGNSA. The CDR3 extends over 15 amino acids.

This clonotype was seen a few times. The genes are TRBV18 and TRBJ2-1, with D unclear. Per germline, CDR1 KGHSH and CDR2 LQKENI. The CDR3 covers 16 residues. Trimming stripped 3 bases from V and 0 bases from J, with 12 bases between. CDR3 nucleotides: TGTGCCAGCTCACCCCCACCCGCTATCTCCTACAATGAGCAGTTCTTC. Its translation: CASSPPPAISYNEQFF.

Details on this clonotype: The junction does not match germline at one end; this may be a read error. The rearrangement links TRBV3-1 to TRBJ2-2; possible D gene TRBD1, 5 bases. The J call may be in error: the DNA end matches TRBJ1-1 better. Germline V gene sequence: CDR1 LGHDT, CDR2 YNNKEL (reference sequence). The CDR3 consists of 13 residues. CDR3 sequence reads: CASSQGRGTGAFF. The CDR3 region has the DNA TGTGCCAGCAGCCAAGGGAGGGGAACTGGAGCTTTCTTT.

The rearrangement joins TRBV6-6 to TRBJ1-2; a possible D gene is TRBD1 (6 bases). Germline CDR1 reads MNHNY; CDR2 reads SVGAGI (reference sequence). V lost 0 bases to trimming and J lost 9 bases, with 11 bases between them. This CDR3 is built from 13 residues. CDR3 in amino acids: CASSYSVGGCYTF. The CDR3 DNA reads as TGTGCCAGCAGTTACTCTGTCGGGGGCTGCTACACCTTC.

Only a few counts were recorded for this clonotype. The V gene is TRBV5-1, the J gene TRBJ1-1; possible D gene TRBD1, 5 bases. V gave up 3 bases and J gave up 12 bases, with 12 bases separating them. The CDR3 extends over 11 amino acids. CDR1 SGHRS and CDR2 YFSETQ come from the germline V gene. The CDR3 loop is CASSSGDRSFF. The CDR3 coding sequence is TGCGCCAGCAGCTCGGGGGACCGGTCTTTCTTT.

This clonotype was observed a few times. The rearrangement links TRBV10-3 to TRBJ2-7; D possibly corresponds to TRBD2 (7 bases). This CDR3 spans 13 amino acids. Germline V CDR1 and CDR2: ENHRY, SYGVKD. V was clipped by 7 bases and J by 7 bases, with 17 bases between them. For the CDR3, the DNA is TGTGCCATCATGGCGGGGGCTTACAATGAGCAGTACTTC. It yields the protein CAIMAGAYNEQYF.

This clonotype was observed at least ten times. The chain joins TRBV12-3 or TRBV12-4 to TRBJ1-1; D gene uncertain. Trimming shortened V by 1 base and J by 11 bases, and 8 bases separated the two germline ends. The CDR3 sequence is 11 residues long. CDR3: CASSLGQGAFF. The CDR3 DNA reads TGTGCCAGCAGTTTAGGCCAAGGGGCTTTCTTT.

CDR3 amino acids: CASSYPPGTNYNEQFF. The DNA for the CDR3 is TGTGCCAGCAGTTACCCGCCCGGGACAAATTACAATGAGCAGTTCTTC. This chain connects TRBV6-6 to TRBJ2-1, with a weak D call TRBD1 (6 bases). This CDR3 has 16 residues. The V end was cut by 2 bases, the J end by 4 bases, with 15 bases between. In germline, CDR1 is MNHNY, CDR2 SVGAGI (reference sequence).

The chain has TRBV5-1 and TRBJ2-1; the match to TRBD2 covers 8 bases. The J call may be incorrect, as the DNA end agrees better with TRBJ2-7. CDR1 is SGHRS and CDR2 is YFSETQ in the germline V gene. CDR3 length: 16 amino acids. CDR3 nucleotides: TGCGCCAGCAGCCTCGAGGGTAGCGGGGACTACAATGAGCAGTACTTC. As protein: CASSLEGSGDYNEQYF.

The chain combines TRBV6-2 or TRBV6-3 with TRBJ1-1; D not resolved. Germline V gene lookup returns CDR1 MNHEY and CDR2 SVGEGT. CDR3 length equals 15 residues. Between the trimmed V and J ends, which lost 0 bases and 1 base, there was a span of 9 bases. The CDR3 loop reads CASSYSTATNTEAFF. DNA of the CDR3: TGTGCCAGCAGTTACTCGACCGCAACGAACACTGAAGCTTTCTTT.

In DNA, the CDR3 is TGTGCCAGCAGCTTCTTACAGGGGACTAATGAAAAACTGTTTTTT. It is translated as CASSFLQGTNEKLFF. The chain is built from TRBV7-9 and TRBJ1-4; 7 bases line up with TRBD1. The ends lost 3 bases at V and 2 bases at J; junction bases unmatched: 3. Germline loops: CDR1 SEHNR, CDR2 FQNEAQ (reference sequence). The CDR3 spans 15 residues.

The chain has TRBV9 and TRBJ2-2; D not certain. With 3 bases removed from V and 0 bases from J, the gap between germline ends came to 12 bases. The CDR3 contains 16 residues. In germline, CDR1 is SGDLS, CDR2 YYNGEE. Written as DNA, the CDR3 is TGTGCCAGCAGCGCCAGGACCCACACGAACACCGGGGAGCTGTTTTTT. Translating it yields CASSARTHTNTGELFF.

In its sample, this clonotype was seen a few times. V usage is TRBV2 and J usage is TRBJ1-1; D is possibly TRBD1 (6 bases). Germline V CDR1 and CDR2: SNHLY, FYNNEI. The CDR3 length is 11 residues. V shed 5 bases and J shed 8 bases, with 9 bases lying between them. The CDR3 DNA reads as TGTGCCAGCAGTCCTGACAGGGAAGCTTTCTTT. Translating it yields CASSPDREAFF.

This chain connects TRBV12-3 or TRBV12-4 to TRBJ1-1; weak D call: TRBD1 (5 bases). Trimming took 2 bases from V and 6 from J, leaving 10 bases between them. The CDR3 is 13 residues long. CDR3 amino acids: CASSLWGRAEAFF. The DNA of the CDR3 is TGTGCCAGCAGTTTATGGGGACGGGCTGAAGCTTTCTTT.

This clonotype was seen a handful of times. The chain links TRBV6-2 or TRBV6-3 to TRBJ2-3; possibly TRBD2 for D (6 bases). CDR3 length: 18 residues. Trimming pared 7 bases from V and 4 bases from J, leaving 27 bases between. CDR1 is MNHEY and CDR2 is SVGEGT in the germline V gene. The CDR3 nucleotides read TGTGCCAGCAATCTCCCTGGGGGTACGGCGGGGCACCCAGATACGCAGTATTTT. It encodes CASNLPGGTAGHPDTQYF.

This clonotype has just a few counts. The chain is built from TRBV11-1 and TRBJ2-7; 7 bases match TRBD1. V was clipped by 4 bases and J by 2 bases; unmatched bases: 5. This CDR3 comprises 14 residues. Per the germline V gene, CDR1 is SGHAT and CDR2 is FQDESV (reference sequence). DNA of the CDR3: TGTGCCAGCAGCTCGACAGGGCGCCCCTACGAGCAGTACTTC. Translation gives CASSSTGRPYEQYF.

The V gene is TRBV7-8, the J gene TRBJ2-7; no clear D. V was clipped by 1 base and J by 3 bases, with 13 bases between them. Germline-derived CDR1 and CDR2 are SGHVS and FQNEAQ. This CDR3 is built from 15 residues. The CDR3 loop reads CASSLGASRGYEQYF. The CDR3 bases are TGTGCCAGCAGCTTAGGGGCCTCTCGAGGCTACGAGCAGTACTTC.

Points on this clonotype: This clone may be a read error of a much larger clone one base away. The chain employs TRBV13 and TRBJ2-5; D uncertain. The CDR3 has 16 residues. CDR1 is PRHDT, CDR2 FYEKMQ, per germline (reference sequence). The CDR3 DNA reads TGTGCCGGCAGCTTAGACGGGTTGGTCAGTCAAGAGACCCAGTACTTC. This gives the protein CAGSLDGLVSQETQYF.

The genes are TRBV4-1 and TRBJ2-5; D possibly corresponds to TRBD1 (6 bases). The CDR3 extends over 17 amino acids. The V gene's germline CDR1 is MGHRA and CDR2 YSYEKL. The V end was cut by 0 bases, the J end by 3 bases, with 17 bases between. CDR3 bases: TGCGCCAGCAGCCAAGATGTTGGTTTTACAGGGAAAGAGACCCAGTACTTC. It translates to CASSQDVGFTGKETQYF.

This clonotype was recorded a few times. The chain uses TRBV29-1 and TRBJ1-2, with TRBD1 matching over 7 bases. Trimming cost V 3 bases and J 8 bases; bases outside gene matches: 9. Germline V gene lookup returns CDR1 SQVTM and CDR2 ANQGSEA. The CDR3 covers 13 residues. CDR3 residues: CSVESGDSDGYTF. CDR3 DNA: TGCAGCGTTGAGAGCGGGGACAGTGACGGCTACACCTTC.

This chain joins TRBV20-1 and TRBJ2-3; 8 bases are shared with TRBD2. Germline V gene lookup returns CDR1 DFQATT and CDR2 SNEGSKA (reference sequence). This CDR3 region has 12 residues. V trimming: 6 bases; J trimming: 4 bases; junction bases outside the gene matches: 3. CDR3 bases: TGCAGTGCCGGACTAGCCGCAGATACGCAGTATTTT. Its protein is CSAGLAADTQYF.

The chain links TRBV29-1 to TRBJ2-5, with 7 nucleotides matching TRBD1. Gene TRBJ2-7 matches the end of the DNA better, so the J call may be wrong. CDR1 and CDR2 (germline): SQVTM, ANQGSEA. This CDR3 spans 14 amino acids. The DNA of the CDR3 is TGCAGCGTTGGTCGACAGGGATTGGGCTACGAGCAGTACTTC. Protein sequence: CSVGRQGLGYEQYF.

There are a few counts of this clonotype. The V gene is TRBV27, the J gene TRBJ2-4, with 7 bases that match TRBD2. The CDR3 sequence is 15 residues long. J lost 0 bases, V lost 6 bases, and 5 bases had no gene match. CDR1 is MNHEY, CDR2 SMNVEV, per germline (reference sequence). CDR3 sequence (DNA): TGTGCCAGCAGGGGAGGGCTACTAGCCAAAAACATTCAGTACTTC. Protein: CASRGGLLAKNIQYF.